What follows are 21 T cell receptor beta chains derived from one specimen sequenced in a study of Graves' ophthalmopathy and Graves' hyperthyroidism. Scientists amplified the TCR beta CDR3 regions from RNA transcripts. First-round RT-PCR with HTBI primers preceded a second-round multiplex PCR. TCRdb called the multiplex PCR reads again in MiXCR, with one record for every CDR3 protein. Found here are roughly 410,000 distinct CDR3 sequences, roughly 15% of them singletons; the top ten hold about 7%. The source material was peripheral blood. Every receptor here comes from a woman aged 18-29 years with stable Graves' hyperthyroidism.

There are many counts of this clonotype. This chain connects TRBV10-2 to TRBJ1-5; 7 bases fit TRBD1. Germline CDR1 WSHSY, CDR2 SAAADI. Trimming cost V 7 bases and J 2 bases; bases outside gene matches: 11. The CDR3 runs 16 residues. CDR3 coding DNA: TGCGCCAGCACCGTAACAGGGGAAGGGGGCAATCAGCCCCAGCATTTT. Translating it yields CASTVTGEGGNQPQHF.

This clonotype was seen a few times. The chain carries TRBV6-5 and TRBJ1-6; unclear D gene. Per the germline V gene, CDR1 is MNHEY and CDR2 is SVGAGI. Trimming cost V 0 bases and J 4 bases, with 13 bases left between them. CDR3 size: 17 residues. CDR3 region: CASSYSSSVKYNSPLHF. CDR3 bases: TGTGCCAGCAGTTACTCGTCGTCAGTCAAATATAATTCACCCCTCCACTTT.

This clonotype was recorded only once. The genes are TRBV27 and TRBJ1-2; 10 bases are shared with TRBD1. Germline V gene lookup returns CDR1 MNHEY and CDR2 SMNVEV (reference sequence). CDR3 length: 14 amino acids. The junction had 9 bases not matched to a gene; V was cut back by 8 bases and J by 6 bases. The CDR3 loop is CASGPAGTGDGYTF. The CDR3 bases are TGTGCCAGCGGGCCCGCCGGGACAGGGGATGGCTACACCTTC.

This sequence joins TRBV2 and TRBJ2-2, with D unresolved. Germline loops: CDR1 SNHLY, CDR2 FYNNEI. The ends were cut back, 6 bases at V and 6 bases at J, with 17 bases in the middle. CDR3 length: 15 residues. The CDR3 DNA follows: TGTGCCAGCAGAAGGGAAGGGTATAAGGCCGGGGAGCTGTTTTTT. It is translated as CASRREGYKAGELFF.

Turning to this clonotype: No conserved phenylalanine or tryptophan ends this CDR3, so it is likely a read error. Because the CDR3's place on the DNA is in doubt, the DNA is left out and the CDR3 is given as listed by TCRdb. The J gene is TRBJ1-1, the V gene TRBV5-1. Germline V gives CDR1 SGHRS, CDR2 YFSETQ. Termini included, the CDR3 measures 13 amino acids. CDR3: CASSLDANTEACV.

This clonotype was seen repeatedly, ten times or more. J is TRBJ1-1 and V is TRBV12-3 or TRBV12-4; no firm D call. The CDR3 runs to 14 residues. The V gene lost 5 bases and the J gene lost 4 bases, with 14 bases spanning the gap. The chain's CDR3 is CASSTAPVGTEAFF. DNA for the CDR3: TGTGCCAGCAGTACAGCCCCGGTAGGCACTGAAGCTTTCTTT.

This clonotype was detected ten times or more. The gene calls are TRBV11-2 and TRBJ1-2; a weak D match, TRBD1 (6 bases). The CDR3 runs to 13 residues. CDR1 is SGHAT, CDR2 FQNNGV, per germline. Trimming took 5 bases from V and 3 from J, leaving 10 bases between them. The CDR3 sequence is CASSPRQDYGYTF. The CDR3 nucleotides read TGTGCCAGCAGCCCCCGACAGGACTATGGCTACACCTTC.

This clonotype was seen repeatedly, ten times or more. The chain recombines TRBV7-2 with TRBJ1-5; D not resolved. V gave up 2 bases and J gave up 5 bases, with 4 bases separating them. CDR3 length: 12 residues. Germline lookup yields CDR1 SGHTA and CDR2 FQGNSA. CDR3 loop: CASSLTDQPQHF. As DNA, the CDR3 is TGTGCCAGCAGCTTAACCGATCAGCCCCAGCATTTT.

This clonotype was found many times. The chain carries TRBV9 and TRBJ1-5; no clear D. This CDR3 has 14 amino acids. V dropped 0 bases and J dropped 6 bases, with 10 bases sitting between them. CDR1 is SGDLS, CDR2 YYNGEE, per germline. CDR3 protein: CASSVARPGQPQHF. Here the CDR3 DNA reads TGTGCCAGCAGCGTAGCTCGTCCCGGTCAGCCCCAGCATTTT.

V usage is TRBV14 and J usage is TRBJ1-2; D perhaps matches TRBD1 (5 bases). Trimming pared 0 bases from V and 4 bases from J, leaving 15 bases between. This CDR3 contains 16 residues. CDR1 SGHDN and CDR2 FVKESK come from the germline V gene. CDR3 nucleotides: TGTGCCAGCAGCCAAGATCAATGGGGCGGATTCTATGGCTACACCTTC. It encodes CASSQDQWGGFYGYTF. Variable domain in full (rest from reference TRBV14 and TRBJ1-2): EAGVTQFPSHSVIEKGQTVTLRCDPISGHDNLYWYRRVMGKEIKFLLHFVKESKQDESGMPNNRFLAERTGGTYSTLKVQPAELEDSGVYFCASSQDQWGGFYGYTFGSGTRLTVV.

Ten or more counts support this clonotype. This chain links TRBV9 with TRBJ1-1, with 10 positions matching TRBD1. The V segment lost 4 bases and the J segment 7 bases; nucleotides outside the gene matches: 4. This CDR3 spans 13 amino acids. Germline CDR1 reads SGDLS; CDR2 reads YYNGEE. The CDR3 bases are TGTGCCAGCAGCTCGAGGGACAGGGGTGAAGCTTTCTTT. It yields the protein CASSSRDRGEAFF.

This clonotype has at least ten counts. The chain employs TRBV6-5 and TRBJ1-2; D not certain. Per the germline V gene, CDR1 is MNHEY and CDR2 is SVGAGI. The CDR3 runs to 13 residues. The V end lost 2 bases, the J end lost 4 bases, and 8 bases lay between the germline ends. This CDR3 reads CASSYPDGYGYTF. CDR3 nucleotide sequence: TGTGCCAGCAGTTACCCGGACGGCTATGGCTACACCTTC.

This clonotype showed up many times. The CDR3 region has the DNA TGTGCCAGCAGTTTCCGGACCCGGATGAACACTGAAGCTTTCTTT. It is translated as CASSFRTRMNTEAFF. V is TRBV12-3 or TRBV12-4 and J is TRBJ1-1; the D is unclear. This CDR3 contains 15 residues. Trimming took off 3 bases at V and 0 bases at J, with 11 bases between the two ends.

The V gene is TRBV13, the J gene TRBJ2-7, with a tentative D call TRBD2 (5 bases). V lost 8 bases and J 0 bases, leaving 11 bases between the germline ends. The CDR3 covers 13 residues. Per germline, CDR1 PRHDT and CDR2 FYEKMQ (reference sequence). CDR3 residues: CASCPGNSYEQYF. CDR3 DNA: TGTGCCAGCTGTCCCGGGAACTCCTACGAGCAGTACTTC.

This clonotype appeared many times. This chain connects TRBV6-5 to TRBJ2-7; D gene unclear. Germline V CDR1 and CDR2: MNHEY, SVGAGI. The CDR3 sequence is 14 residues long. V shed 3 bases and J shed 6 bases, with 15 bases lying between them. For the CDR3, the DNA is TGTGCCAGCAGTTATGAAAGGTTTCTCGGCGAGCAGTACTTC. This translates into CASSYERFLGEQYF.

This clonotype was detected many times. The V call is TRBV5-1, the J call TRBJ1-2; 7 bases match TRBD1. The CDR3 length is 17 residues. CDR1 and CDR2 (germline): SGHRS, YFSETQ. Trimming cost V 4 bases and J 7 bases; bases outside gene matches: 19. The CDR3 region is CASSTGWDSRPLGGYTF. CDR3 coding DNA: TGCGCCAGCAGCACGGGCTGGGACAGTCGTCCCCTCGGTGGCTACACCTTC.

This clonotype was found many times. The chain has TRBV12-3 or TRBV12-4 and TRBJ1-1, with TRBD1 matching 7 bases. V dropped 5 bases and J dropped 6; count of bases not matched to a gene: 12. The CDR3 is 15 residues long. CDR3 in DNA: TGTGCCAGCAGTCCCTCGACAGGGTTGGTCGCTGAAGCTTTCTTT. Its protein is CASSPSTGLVAEAFF.

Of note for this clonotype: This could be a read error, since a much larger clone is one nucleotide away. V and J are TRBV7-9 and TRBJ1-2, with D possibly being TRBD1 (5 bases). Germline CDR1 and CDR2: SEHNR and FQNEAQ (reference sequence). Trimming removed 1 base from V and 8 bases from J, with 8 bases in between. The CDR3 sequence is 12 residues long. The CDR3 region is CASSLGREGYTF. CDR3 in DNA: TGTGCCAGCAGCTTAGGCAGGGAGGGCTACACCTTC. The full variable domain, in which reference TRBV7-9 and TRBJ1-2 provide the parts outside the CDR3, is DTGVSQNPRHKITKRGQNVTFRCDPISEHNRLYWYRQTLGQGPEFLTYFQNEAQLEKSRLLSDRFSAERPKGSFSTLEIQRTEQGDSAMYLCASSLGREGYTFGSGTRLTVV.

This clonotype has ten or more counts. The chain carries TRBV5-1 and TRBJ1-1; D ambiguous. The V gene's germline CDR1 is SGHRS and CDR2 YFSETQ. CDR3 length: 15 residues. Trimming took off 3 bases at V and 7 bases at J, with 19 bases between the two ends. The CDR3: CASSSEGGGRGEAFF. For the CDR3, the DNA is TGCGCCAGCAGCTCTGAGGGTGGCGGGCGGGGTGAAGCTTTCTTT.

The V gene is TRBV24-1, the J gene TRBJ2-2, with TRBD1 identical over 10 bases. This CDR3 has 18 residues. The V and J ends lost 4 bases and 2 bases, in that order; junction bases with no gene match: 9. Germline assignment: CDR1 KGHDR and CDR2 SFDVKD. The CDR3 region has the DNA TGTGCCACCAGTGAACCGCTCGGGACAGGGGAAAACACCGGGGAGCTGTTTTTT. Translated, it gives CATSEPLGTGENTGELFF.

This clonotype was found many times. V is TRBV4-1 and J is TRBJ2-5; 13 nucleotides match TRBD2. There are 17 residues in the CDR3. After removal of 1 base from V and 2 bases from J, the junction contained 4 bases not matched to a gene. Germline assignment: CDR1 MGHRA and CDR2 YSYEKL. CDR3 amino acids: CASSQGRTSGGQETQYF. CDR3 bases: TGCGCCAGCAGCCAAGGGAGGACTAGCGGGGGTCAAGAGACCCAGTACTTC.